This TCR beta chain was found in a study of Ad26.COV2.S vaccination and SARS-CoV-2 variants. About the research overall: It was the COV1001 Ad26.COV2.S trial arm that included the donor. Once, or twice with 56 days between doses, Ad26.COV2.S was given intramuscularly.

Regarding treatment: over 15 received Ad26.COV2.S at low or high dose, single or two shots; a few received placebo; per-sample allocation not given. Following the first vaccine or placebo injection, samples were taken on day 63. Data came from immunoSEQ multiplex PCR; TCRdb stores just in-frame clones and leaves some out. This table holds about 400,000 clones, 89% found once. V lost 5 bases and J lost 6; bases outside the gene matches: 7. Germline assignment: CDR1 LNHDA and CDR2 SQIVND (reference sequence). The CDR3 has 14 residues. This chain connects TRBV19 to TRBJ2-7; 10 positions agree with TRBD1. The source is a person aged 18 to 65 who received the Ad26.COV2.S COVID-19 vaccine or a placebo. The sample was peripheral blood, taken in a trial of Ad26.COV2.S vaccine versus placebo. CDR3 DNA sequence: TGTGCCAGTAGTTCCGACAGGGGGCTCTTCGAGCAGTACTTC. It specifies CASSSDRGLFEQYF.